The rows below give T cell receptor beta chains drawn from one sample of a study of identifying expanded T cells in peripheral blood. Data came from immunoSEQ multiplex PCR; TCRdb stores just in-frame clones and leaves some out. The repertoire includes 100,000 or so clones, around 90% of them detected once, and about 6% sits in the top ten. Material: blood. The receptors were sampled from a person aged 18 to 75 in good health. Each CDR3 is given with its conserved first and last residue. A D gene is named only where the DNA matches it firmly. A clone size is listed for some rows: how often the clone was seen (once, few, many), or a class if it is expanded.

abundance: NA; v_gene: TRBV6-5; j_gene: TRBJ2-7; d_gene: NA; len: 14; CDR3nt: TGTGCCAGCAGTGAATGGGACAAGCTCTACGAGCAGTACTTC; CDR3aa: CASSEWDKLYEQYF
abundance: NA; v_gene: TRBV7-2; j_gene: TRBJ1-2; d_gene: NA; len: 14; CDR3nt: TGTGCCAGCAGTCGCGAGGCGGCTAACTATGGCTACACCTTC; CDR3aa: CASSREAANYGYTF
abundance: NA; v_gene: TRBV7-2; j_gene: TRBJ2-1; d_gene: TRBD2; len: 15; CDR3nt: TGTGCCAGCAGCTTAGACGCGGGAGGGCAGAGGGAGCAGTTCTTC; CDR3aa: CASSLDAGGQREQFF
abundance: once; v_gene: TRBV10-3; j_gene: TRBJ1-1; d_gene: NA; len: 14; CDR3nt: TGTGTCATCAGTGAATCACCGGGACAAGGTGAAGCTTTCTTT; CDR3aa: CVISESPGQGEAFF
abundance: NA; v_gene: TRBV19; j_gene: TRBJ2-2; d_gene: NA; len: 15; CDR3nt: TGTGCTACAGGACCCCCCGGCCGAGGAAACGGGGAGCTGTTTTTT; CDR3aa: CATGPPGRGNGELFF
abundance: NA; v_gene: TRBV6-5; j_gene: TRBJ1-2; d_gene: NA; len: 12; CDR3nt: TGTGCCAGCAGTATTTCAGGCTATGGCTACACCTTC; CDR3aa: CASSISGYGYTF
abundance: once; v_gene: TRBV7-9; j_gene: TRBJ2-7; d_gene: NA; len: 16; CDR3nt: TGTGCCAGCAGCCAAGGTCTAGCGCTGAGCTCCTACGAGCAGTACTTC; CDR3aa: CASSQGLALSSYEQYF
abundance: NA; v_gene: TRBV19; j_gene: TRBJ2-3; d_gene: NA; len: 16; CDR3nt: TGTGCCAGTAACCCCACGGGGCTAGCAAGCGCAGATACGCAGTATTTT; CDR3aa: CASNPTGLASADTQYF
abundance: NA; v_gene: TRBV7-2; j_gene: TRBJ1-3; d_gene: NA; len: 17; CDR3nt: TGTGCCAGCAGCCGGTTTAGGTTGGGAAACTCTGGAAACACCATATATTTT; CDR3aa: CASSRFRLGNSGNTIYF
abundance: NA; v_gene: TRBV19; j_gene: TRBJ1-5; d_gene: NA; len: 17; CDR3nt: TGTGCCAGTAGTATCGACAGGTCCCCTCATAGCAATCAGCCCCAGCATTTT; CDR3aa: CASSIDRSPHSNQPQHF
abundance: NA; v_gene: TRBV30; j_gene: TRBJ2-5; d_gene: NA; len: 12; CDR3nt: TGTGCCTGGAGCGCGGGACGAGAGACCCAGTACTTC; CDR3aa: CAWSAGRETQYF
abundance: NA; v_gene: TRBV7-3; j_gene: TRBJ1-1; d_gene: NA; len: 14; CDR3nt: TGTGCCAGCAGCTTAAGGCGATTAGACACTGAAGCTTTCTTT; CDR3aa: CASSLRRLDTEAFF
abundance: NA; v_gene: TRBV5-6; j_gene: TRBJ2-5; d_gene: NA; len: 15; CDR3nt: TGTGCCAGCAGCTTGTTATGGGGGGGCCGGGAGACCCAGTACTTC; CDR3aa: CASSLLWGGRETQYF
abundance: NA; v_gene: TRBV6-5; j_gene: TRBJ2-7; d_gene: NA; len: 14; CDR3nt: TGTGCCAGCAGAAGGACAGATCCTCCCTACGAGCGGTACTTC; CDR3aa: CASRRTDPPYERYF
abundance: NA; v_gene: TRBV7-2; j_gene: TRBJ2-2; d_gene: NA; len: 13; CDR3nt: TGTGCCAGCAGCTTAACGGGGACACGGGAGCTGTTTTTT; CDR3aa: CASSLTGTRELFF
abundance: NA; v_gene: TRBV6-6; j_gene: TRBJ1-5; d_gene: NA; len: 14; CDR3nt: TGTGCCAGCAGTTACGGGATGGGAGGACAGCCCCAGCATTTT; CDR3aa: CASSYGMGGQPQHF
abundance: NA; v_gene: TRBV7-6; j_gene: TRBJ2-5; d_gene: TRBD2; len: 17; CDR3nt: TGTGCCAGCAGCCTCTCGGGACTAGCGGGGGGCCAAGAGACCCAGTACTTC; CDR3aa: CASSLSGLAGGQETQYF
abundance: NA; v_gene: TRBV11-2; j_gene: TRBJ1-1; d_gene: NA; len: 16; CDR3nt: TGTGCCAGCAGCTCCCGGGGGGGATTAATGAACACTGAAGCTTTCTTT; CDR3aa: CASSSRGGLMNTEAFF
abundance: NA; v_gene: TRBV11-3; j_gene: TRBJ1-5; d_gene: NA; len: 18; CDR3nt: TGTGCCAGCAGCTTTCCCCCTCCCTTAGACAGTTTCAATCAGCCCCAGCATTTT; CDR3aa: CASSFPPPLDSFNQPQHF
abundance: NA; v_gene: TRBV12-5; j_gene: TRBJ2-2; d_gene: NA; len: 13; CDR3nt: TGTGCTAGTGGTTTGACGATGGAAGTGGAGCTGTTTTTT; CDR3aa: CASGLTMEVELFF
abundance: NA; v_gene: TRBV6-1; j_gene: TRBJ1-5; d_gene: NA; len: 15; CDR3nt: TGTGCCAGCAGTGCTCAACAGGGAGGGAATCAGCCCCAGCATTTT; CDR3aa: CASSAQQGGNQPQHF
abundance: NA; v_gene: TRBV7-2; j_gene: TRBJ1-5; d_gene: NA; len: 16; CDR3nt: TGTGCCAGCAGCCCCCGGACGGGAGTTAGCAATCAGCCCCAGCATTTT; CDR3aa: CASSPRTGVSNQPQHF
abundance: NA; v_gene: TRBV27; j_gene: TRBJ2-1; d_gene: NA; len: 16; CDR3nt: TGTGCCAGCAGCCCCCAGGGGCTTAGCTCCTACAATGAGCAGTTCTTC; CDR3aa: CASSPQGLSSYNEQFF
abundance: NA; v_gene: TRBV5-4; j_gene: TRBJ1-5; d_gene: NA; len: 15; CDR3nt: TGTGCCAGCAGCTTCAGCCCACATAGCAATCAGCCCCAGCATTTT; CDR3aa: CASSFSPHSNQPQHF
abundance: NA; v_gene: TRBV7-2; j_gene: TRBJ1-4; d_gene: NA; len: 15; CDR3nt: TGTGCCAGCAGCTCCATGGGACAACGACAGGAAAAACTGTTTTTT; CDR3aa: CASSSMGQRQEKLFF
abundance: NA; v_gene: TRBV9; j_gene: TRBJ1-3; d_gene: NA; len: 14; CDR3nt: TGTGCCAGCAGCCGAGGAGGGTCTGGAAACACCATATATTTT; CDR3aa: CASSRGGSGNTIYF
abundance: NA; v_gene: TRBV5-6; j_gene: TRBJ2-1; d_gene: TRBD2; len: 15; CDR3nt: TGTGCCAGCAGCGCTAGCGGGAGGATCTACAATGAGCAGTTCTTC; CDR3aa: CASSASGRIYNEQFF
abundance: NA; v_gene: TRBV19; j_gene: TRBJ1-4; d_gene: NA; len: 15; CDR3nt: TGTGCCAGTAGTGGGGGGACCGTACGATACGAAAAACTGTTTTTT; CDR3aa: CASSGGTVRYEKLFF
abundance: NA; v_gene: TRBV9; j_gene: TRBJ2-7; d_gene: NA; len: 13; CDR3nt: TGTGCCAGCAGCGTTGGGGGCTTGGACGAGCAGTACTTC; CDR3aa: CASSVGGLDEQYF
abundance: NA; v_gene: TRBV19; j_gene: TRBJ2-7; d_gene: TRBD1; len: 16; CDR3nt: TGTGCCAGTAGTATCGTCGTGGGGACAGGGCCTTACGAGCAGTACTTC; CDR3aa: CASSIVVGTGPYEQYF
abundance: NA; v_gene: TRBV30; j_gene: TRBJ2-5; d_gene: NA; len: 14; CDR3nt: TGTGCCTGGAGTGTAGGGAGAGGGCAAGAGACCCAGTACTTC; CDR3aa: CAWSVGRGQETQYF
abundance: once; v_gene: TRBV11-2; j_gene: TRBJ2-5; d_gene: NA; len: 12; CDR3nt: TGTGCCAGCAGCTTAGGCCGGGAGACCCAGTACTTC; CDR3aa: CASSLGRETQYF
abundance: NA; v_gene: TRBV5-8; j_gene: TRBJ1-2; d_gene: NA; len: 12; CDR3nt: TGTGCCAGCAGCGCTGACAGCTATGGCTACACCTTC; CDR3aa: CASSADSYGYTF
abundance: NA; v_gene: TRBV7-2; j_gene: TRBJ1-5; d_gene: NA; len: 15; CDR3nt: TGTGCCAGCAGCTTACAGGGGAATGTAAATCAGCCCCAGCATTTT; CDR3aa: CASSLQGNVNQPQHF
abundance: once; v_gene: TRBV18; j_gene: TRBJ1-2; d_gene: NA; len: 13; CDR3nt: TGTGCCAGCTCCCCCGGACTGGACTATGGCTACACCTTC; CDR3aa: CASSPGLDYGYTF
abundance: NA; v_gene: TRBV6-4; j_gene: TRBJ1-5; d_gene: NA; len: 16; CDR3nt: TGTGCCAGCAGTGACGGGGTGAGGGAAGACGATCAGCCCCAGCATTTT; CDR3aa: CASSDGVREDDQPQHF
abundance: once; v_gene: TRBV4-1; j_gene: TRBJ1-2; d_gene: NA; len: 16; CDR3nt: TGCGCCAGCAGCCAGGGGATAGCCCCGGCAGGCGGTGGCTACACCTTC; CDR3aa: CASSQGIAPAGGGYTF
abundance: NA; v_gene: TRBV5-5; j_gene: TRBJ2-5; d_gene: NA; len: 13; CDR3nt: TGTGCCAGCAGCTCGGGCCCTTTGGAGACCCAGTACTTC; CDR3aa: CASSSGPLETQYF
abundance: NA; v_gene: TRBV30; j_gene: TRBJ2-1; d_gene: TRBD2; len: 14; CDR3nt: TGTGCCTGGACAGGACTAGGCCCAGGCAATGAGCAGTTCTTC; CDR3aa: CAWTGLGPGNEQFF
abundance: NA; v_gene: TRBV6-6; j_gene: TRBJ1-2; d_gene: NA; len: 12; CDR3nt: TGTGCCAGCCTGGGGGGGGCGAAGGGCTACACCTTC; CDR3aa: CASLGGAKGYTF
abundance: NA; v_gene: TRBV13; j_gene: TRBJ1-2; d_gene: NA; len: 15; CDR3nt: TGTGCCAGCAGCACACAGACGGACGCTAACTATGGCTACACCTTC; CDR3aa: CASSTQTDANYGYTF
abundance: NA; v_gene: TRBV2; j_gene: TRBJ2-1; d_gene: TRBD1; len: 13; CDR3nt: TGTGCCAGCATCCTTGACAGGGCCAATGAGCAGTTCTTC; CDR3aa: CASILDRANEQFF
abundance: NA; v_gene: TRBV7-2; j_gene: TRBJ1-2; d_gene: TRBD1; len: 15; CDR3nt: TGTGCCAGCAGTTCTTATCCCACAGGGGAAAAGGGCTACACCTTC; CDR3aa: CASSSYPTGEKGYTF
abundance: NA; v_gene: TRBV7-6; j_gene: TRBJ2-1; d_gene: TRBD2; len: 17; CDR3nt: TGTGCCAGCAGCTTAGAGGGCGCGGGACTAGCTGTGAATGAGCAGTTCTTC; CDR3aa: CASSLEGAGLAVNEQFF
abundance: NA; v_gene: TRBV2; j_gene: TRBJ1-5; d_gene: TRBD1; len: 14; CDR3nt: TGTGCCAGCAAGCCCGGGACAGACAATCAGCCCCAGCATTTT; CDR3aa: CASKPGTDNQPQHF
abundance: NA; v_gene: TRBV5-3; j_gene: TRBJ1-1; d_gene: NA; len: 15; CDR3nt: TGTGCCAGCAGCTTTGGCACAGGGAGTCGGACTGAAGCTTTCTTT; CDR3aa: CASSFGTGSRTEAFF
abundance: NA; v_gene: TRBV5-4; j_gene: TRBJ2-3; d_gene: TRBD2; len: 19; CDR3nt: TGTGCCAGCACCCTAACTAGCGGGGGGGGCCGACGCCTCACAGATACGCAGTATTTT; CDR3aa: CASTLTSGGGRRLTDTQYF
abundance: once; v_gene: TRBV9; j_gene: TRBJ2-3; d_gene: NA; len: 15; CDR3nt: TGTGCCAGCAGCCCCCGGAGAGGGGGCACAGATACGCAGTATTTT; CDR3aa: CASSPRRGGTDTQYF
abundance: NA; v_gene: TRBV19; j_gene: TRBJ1-1; d_gene: NA; len: 15; CDR3nt: TGTGCCAGTAGTAAGGAGAGGGTCGGCTACACTGAAGCTTTCTTT; CDR3aa: CASSKERVGYTEAFF
abundance: NA; v_gene: TRBV21-1; j_gene: TRBJ2-4; d_gene: NA; len: 19; CDR3nt: TGTGCCAGCAGCAAGGGGGGACCCTGGGAGGGGAATTCCAAAAACATTCAGTACTTC; CDR3aa: CASSKGGPWEGNSKNIQYF
abundance: NA; v_gene: TRBV6-5; j_gene: TRBJ1-2; d_gene: NA; len: 14; CDR3nt: TGTGCCAGCAGTTACGTGCGGGGGGGGCATGGCTACACCTTC; CDR3aa: CASSYVRGGHGYTF